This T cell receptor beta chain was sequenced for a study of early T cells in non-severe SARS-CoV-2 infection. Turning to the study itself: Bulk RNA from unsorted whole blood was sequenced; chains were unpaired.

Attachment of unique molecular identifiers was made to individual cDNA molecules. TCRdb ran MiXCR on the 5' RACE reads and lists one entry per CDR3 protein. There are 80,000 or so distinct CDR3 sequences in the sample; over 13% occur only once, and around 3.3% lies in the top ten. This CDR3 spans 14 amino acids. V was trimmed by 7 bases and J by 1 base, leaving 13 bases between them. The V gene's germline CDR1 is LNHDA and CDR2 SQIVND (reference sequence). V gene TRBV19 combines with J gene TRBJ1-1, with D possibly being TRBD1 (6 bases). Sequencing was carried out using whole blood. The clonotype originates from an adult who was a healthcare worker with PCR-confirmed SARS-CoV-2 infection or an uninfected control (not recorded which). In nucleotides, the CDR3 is TGTGCCAGTACCTACGGGGGCAGGAACACTGAAGCTTTCTTT. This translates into CASTYGGRNTEAFF.